This TCR beta chain was recovered during a study of blood T cell repertoires in COVID-19 (dated by TCRdb to 2020 to 2021). Notes on the research overall: Collaborator samples came from the United States, Italy and Spain and covered acute and convalescent phases of COVID-19. The prospective study material was composed of cDNA or gDNA derived from T cells, B-cell-depleted T cells, or PBMCs. Subjects who had been exposed to COVID-19, were actively infected with it, or had recovered from it provided the deeply sampled blood TCRbeta repertoires that made up the dataset. The repertoires were released in a freely available public database intended as a resource for research on the immune response to SARS-CoV-2. The samples were drawn from two sources: the first 160 participants of the ongoing ImmuneRACE study, and 950 to 1,500 subjects contributed by 6 global collaborators. The sample metadata nearly always contained a de-identified subject ID, COVID-19 status, age in years and sex. Where available, HLA class I and class II types were obtained from metadata supplied by the sample provider rather than from assay-based typing. Results and caveats for the whole study, not just this receptor: Clinical and demographic metadata were provided uncurated, with the amount varying by source and participant.

The CDR3 starts with the cysteine, ends with the phenylalanine, and has 16 residues. Only the CDR3 portion is preserved as DNA: 48 bases, with reading frame beginning at the first base. Via the germline V gene, CDR1 is LGHNA and CDR2 YSLEER. Note on this clone: Its recognized antigen is unknown. The junction departs from the called germline gene at one end, perhaps through a read error. The identical CDR3 is also encoded by other nucleotide sequences in the sample.

The immunoSEQ Assay, a bias-controlled multiplex PCR, was used to amplify TCRbeta CDR3 regions from genomic DNA. In the original analysis: The number of nucleated cells in each sample was estimated by amplification of reference gene primers within the assay. To quantify the absolute abundance of each unique TCRbeta CDR3 rearrangement, sequence reads were collapsed and filtered. Productive Simpson clonality was computed per sample as the square root of Simpson's diversity index over productive rearrangements. The immuneACCESS repertoire file appears here via TCRdb, limited to in-frame rearrangements. These files lack a portion of the clones; in checked studies, under half of the deficit traces to unresolved V genes, and the cause of the others is not known. The DNA was the basis for D and trimming; V, J and clone size are from that table. This sample lists over 250,000 clones; around 87% were detected once. The ten largest clones represent 5.3% of the sample.

Participants in the prospective study were aged about 18 to 95 years, lived in under 30 United States geographic areas, and enrolled through a virtual design. In the prospective study, participants were assigned to cohorts based on the clinical history participants reported in a screening survey and a study questionnaire. Recovered participants in ImmuneRACE Cohort 3 were defined as having two consecutive negative NP/OP PCR tests, clearance from a healthcare professional, or resolution of symptoms. Each participant in the prospective study had whole blood, serum and a nasopharyngeal or oropharyngeal swab collected by mobile phlebotomists. Participants in the prospective study had the option to provide additional blood draws and questionnaires over a 2-month period. Before DNA extraction, prospective study blood samples were shipped either frozen or at room temperature.

Sequences were obtained from PBMCs or T cells enriched from blood (not recorded which). In this chain, TRBV4-3 is recombined with TRBJ2-3, with the identity of the D gene unclear. The sequence came from a woman aged 30 to 39 who had recovered from COVID-19. The CDR3 amino acid sequence is: CASSQGGHWGTDTQYF. The nucleotide sequence reads as follows: TGCGCCAGCAGTCAAGGCGGCCACTGGGGCACAGATACGCAGTATTTT.